The entry below describes one TCR beta chain. Its target is not known. The repertoire was sequenced with immunoSEQ multiplex PCR; TCRdb's copy has only in-frame clones and lacks some. This table holds about 140,000 clones, 75% to 95% found once. These data come from a study of T cell responses to AZD1222 COVID-19 vaccine. Points from the study as a whole: At baseline, just six or seven AZD1222 recipients tested seropositive. The sample set comprised mostly white British donors with more females, and clonal diversity was possibly underestimated.

The CDR3 is 15 residues long. Germline lookup yields CDR1 LGHDT and CDR2 YNNKEL (reference sequence). J gave up 3 bases and V 6 bases, and 10 bases lay outside the gene matches. The genes are TRBV3-1 (or the pseudogene TRBV3-2) and TRBJ2-7; the match to TRBD2 covers 8 bases. The clonotype was recovered from an adult who received the MenACWY meningococcal vaccine as a control. The sample here was peripheral blood, taken 28 days after the second dose of the MenACWY control vaccine. Written as DNA, the CDR3 is TGTGCCAGCAGTGGGGGGAGCGGGAGTGTCTACGAGCAGTACTTC. Its translation: CASSGGSGSVYEQYF.